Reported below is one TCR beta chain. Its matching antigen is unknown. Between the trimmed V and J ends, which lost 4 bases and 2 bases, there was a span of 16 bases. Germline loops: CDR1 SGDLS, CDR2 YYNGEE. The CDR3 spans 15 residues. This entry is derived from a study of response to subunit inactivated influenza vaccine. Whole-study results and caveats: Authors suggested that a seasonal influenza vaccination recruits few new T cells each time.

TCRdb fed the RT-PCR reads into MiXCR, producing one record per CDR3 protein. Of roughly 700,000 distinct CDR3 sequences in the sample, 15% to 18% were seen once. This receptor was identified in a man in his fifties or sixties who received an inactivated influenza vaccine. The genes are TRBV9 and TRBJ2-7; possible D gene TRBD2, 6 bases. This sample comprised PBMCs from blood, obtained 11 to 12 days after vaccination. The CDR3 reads CASSRRRDGAYEQYF. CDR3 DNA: TGTGCCAGCAGCCGGAGGCGGGATGGCGCCTACGAGCAGTACTTC.